This T cell receptor (beta chain) was sequenced in a study of T-cell reconstitution after alpha-beta-depleted transplantation in children (dated by TCRdb to 2016 to 2018). The study in broad terms: T-cell immune reconstitution after TCRalphabeta/CD19-depleted allogeneic hematopoietic cell transplantation in children was quantitatively tracked in the study by means of TCR repertoire profiling.

Study-level results and caveats: Over subsequent months, a decline in hyperexpanded clone frequencies was noted, and after one year, T-cell counts and TCRbeta diversity were mostly ascribed to newly produced T cells. In some patients, the high TCRbeta diversity seen at day 60 was put down to recipient T cells and intrathymic progenitors that had survived conditioning. About two months after transplant, the apparently early recovery of alphabetaT-cell counts reportedly depended on just several hundred clones that had expanded rapidly and came from non-depleted graft cells.

Receptor libraries were prepared by PCR. Reads for this sample came from an Illumina HiSeq 2500. To normalize quantification of the TCRbeta repertoire, the TCR libraries were built with molecular barcoding that relied on unique molecular identifiers. The public reads were quality trimmed at Q25 with fastp and then assembled into clones with MiXCR by TCRdb, keeping productive beta chains. Identical CDR3 protein sequences are pooled into one entry, listed with their most common genes and DNA. This sample is represented by about 300,000 distinct CDR3 sequences; around 7.1% of them were singletons. The top ten clonotypes cover about 8.2% of the sample. Many counts were recorded for this clonotype. Its antigen specificity is not known. It has no much larger one-base neighbor in the sample; base qualities were not kept. The intended sense of this specimen's treatment or condition label: allogeneic hematopoietic cell transplantation with graft depleted of TCRalphabeta T cells and CD19 B cells. Transplant recipients were children who received TCRalphabeta/CD19-depleted allogeneic hematopoietic cell grafts.

As encoded in the germline V gene, CDR1 is MNHEY while CDR2 is SVGAGI. Trimming costs V 2 bases and J 7 bases, and their ends lie 17 bases apart. Its CDR3 holds 16 amino acids, cysteine through phenylalanine. The read is trimmed to its CDR3 DNA, 48 bases read in frame from base 1. The input for sequencing was peripheral blood, taken 360 days after TCRalphabeta/CD19-depleted stem cell transplant. The rearranged chain carries TRBV6-5 and TRBJ1-4, with the D gene uncertain. The receptor was isolated from a female patient aged 2-9 years who had a stem cell transplant for Fanconi anemia, so the T cells may come from the graft donor. The DNA sequence is given as TGTGCCAGCAGTTACGCCCCTCGAGGAGGCGGTGAAAAACTGTTTTTT. Its amino acids are CASSYAPRGGGEKLFF.